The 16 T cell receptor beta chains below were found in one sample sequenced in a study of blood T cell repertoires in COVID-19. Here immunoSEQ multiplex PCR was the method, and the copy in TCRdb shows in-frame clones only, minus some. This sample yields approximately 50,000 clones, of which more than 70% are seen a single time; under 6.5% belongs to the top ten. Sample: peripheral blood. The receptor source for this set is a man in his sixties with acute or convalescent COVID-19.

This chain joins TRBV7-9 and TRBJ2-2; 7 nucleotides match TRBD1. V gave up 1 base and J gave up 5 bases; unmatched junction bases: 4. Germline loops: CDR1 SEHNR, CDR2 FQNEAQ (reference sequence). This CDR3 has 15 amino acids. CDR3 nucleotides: TGTGCCAGCAGCTTAGGGACGACAGGGACCGGGGAGCTGTTTTTT. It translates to CASSLGTTGTGELFF.

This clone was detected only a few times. CDR3 protein: CASSLDSLTDTQYF. CDR3 nucleotides: TGTGCCAGCAGCTTAGACTCTTTAACAGATACGCAGTATTTT. V gene TRBV11-2 combines with J gene TRBJ2-3, with unresolved D. Per germline, CDR1 SGHAT and CDR2 FQNNGV. The V and J ends lost 0 bases and 3 bases respectively, with 7 bases between them. The CDR3 is made up of 14 amino acids.

In DNA form, the CDR3 reads TGTGCCAGCAGCGAACAGGGGGCGGCTACCTACGAGCAGTACTTC. Protein product: CASSEQGAATYEQYF. V gene TRBV7-3 combines with J gene TRBJ2-7; 9 bases line up with TRBD1. The CDR3 extends over 15 amino acids. V shed 5 bases and J 2 bases; nucleotides not matched to a gene: 7. Germline V gives CDR1 SGHTA, CDR2 FQGTGA.

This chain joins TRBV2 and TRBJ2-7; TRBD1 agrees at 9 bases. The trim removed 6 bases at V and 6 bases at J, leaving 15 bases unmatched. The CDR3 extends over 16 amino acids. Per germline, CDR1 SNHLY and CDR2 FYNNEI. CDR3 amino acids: CASSPERTGDEREQYF. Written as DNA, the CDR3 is TGTGCCAGCAGCCCCGAGCGGACAGGGGATGAACGCGAGCAGTACTTC.

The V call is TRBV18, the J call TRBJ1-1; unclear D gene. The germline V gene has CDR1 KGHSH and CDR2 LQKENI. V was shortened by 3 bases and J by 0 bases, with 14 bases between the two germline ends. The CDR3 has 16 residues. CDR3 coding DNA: TGTGCCAGCTCACCGTATGAGGGAACCCTGAACACTGAAGCTTTCTTT. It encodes CASSPYEGTLNTEAFF.

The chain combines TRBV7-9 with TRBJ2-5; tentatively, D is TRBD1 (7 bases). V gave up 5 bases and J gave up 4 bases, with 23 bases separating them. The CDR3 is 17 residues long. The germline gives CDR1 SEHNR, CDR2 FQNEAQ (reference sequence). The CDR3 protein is CASSPATGRGGGETQYF. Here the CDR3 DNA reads TGTGCCAGCAGCCCCGCGACAGGGAGAGGAGGGGGAGAGACCCAGTACTTC.

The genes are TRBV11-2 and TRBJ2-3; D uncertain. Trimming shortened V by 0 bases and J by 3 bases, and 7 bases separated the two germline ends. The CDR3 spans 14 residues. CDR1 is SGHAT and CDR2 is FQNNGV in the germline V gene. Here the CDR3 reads CASSLDRRTDTQYF. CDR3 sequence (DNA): TGTGCCAGCAGCTTAGATCGGCGGACAGATACGCAGTATTTT. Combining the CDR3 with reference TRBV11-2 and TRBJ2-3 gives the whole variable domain EAGVAQSPRYKIIEKRQSVAFWCNPISGHATLYWYQQILGQGPKLLIQFQNNGVVDDSQLPKDRFSAERLKGVDSTLKIQPAKLEDSAVYLCASSLDRRTDTQYFGPGTRLTVL.

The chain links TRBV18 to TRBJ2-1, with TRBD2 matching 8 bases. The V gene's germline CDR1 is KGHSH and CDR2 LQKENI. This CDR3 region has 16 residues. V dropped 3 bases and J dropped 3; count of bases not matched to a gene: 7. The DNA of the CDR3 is TGTGCCAGCTCACCGAGTTTGACTAGCGTCTACAATGAGCAGTTCTTC. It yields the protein CASSPSLTSVYNEQFF. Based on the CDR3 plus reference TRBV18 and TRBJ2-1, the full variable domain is NAGVMQNPRHLVRRRGQEARLRCSPMKGHSHVYWYRQLPEEGLKFMVYLQKENIIDESGMPKERFSAEFPKEGPSILRIQQVVRGDSAAYFCASSPSLTSVYNEQFFGPGTRLTVL.

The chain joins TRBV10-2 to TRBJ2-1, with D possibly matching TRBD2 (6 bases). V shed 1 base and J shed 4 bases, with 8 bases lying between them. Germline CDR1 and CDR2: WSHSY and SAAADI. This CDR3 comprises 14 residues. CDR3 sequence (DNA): TGCGCCAGCAGTGAGTATGGGGGGTACAATGAGCAGTTCTTC. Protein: CASSEYGGYNEQFF.

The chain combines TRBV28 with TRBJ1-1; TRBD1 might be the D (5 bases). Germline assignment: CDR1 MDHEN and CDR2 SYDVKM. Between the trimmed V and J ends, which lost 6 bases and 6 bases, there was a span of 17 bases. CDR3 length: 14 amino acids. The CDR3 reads CASSPLGALPEAFF. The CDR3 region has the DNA TGTGCCAGCAGCCCATTAGGGGCTCTCCCTGAAGCTTTCTTT.

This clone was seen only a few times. The CDR3: CASTRTGPLEGYNEQFF. For the CDR3, the DNA is TGTGCCAGCACCCGGACAGGCCCCCTCGAAGGCTACAATGAGCAGTTCTTC. This chain uses TRBV21-1 with TRBJ2-1; the DNA was not compared with TRBD1, the D call given in the table. TRBV21-1 is an annotated pseudogene. The CDR3 has 17 residues.

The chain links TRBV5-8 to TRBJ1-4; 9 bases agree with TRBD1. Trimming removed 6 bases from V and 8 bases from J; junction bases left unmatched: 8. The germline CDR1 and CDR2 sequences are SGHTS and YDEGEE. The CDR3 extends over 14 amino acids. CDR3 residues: CASNWGQGGEKLFF. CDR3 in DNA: TGTGCCAGCAATTGGGGACAGGGCGGCGAAAAACTGTTTTTT.

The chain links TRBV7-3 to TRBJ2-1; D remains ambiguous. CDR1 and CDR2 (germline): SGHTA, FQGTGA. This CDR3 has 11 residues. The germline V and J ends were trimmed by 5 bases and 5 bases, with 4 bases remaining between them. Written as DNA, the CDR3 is TGTGCCAGCAGCCAAAACAATGAGCAGTTCTTC. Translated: CASSQNNEQFF.

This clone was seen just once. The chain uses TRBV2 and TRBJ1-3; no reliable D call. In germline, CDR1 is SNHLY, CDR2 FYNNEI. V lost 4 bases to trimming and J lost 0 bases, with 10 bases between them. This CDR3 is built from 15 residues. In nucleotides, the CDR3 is TGTGCCAGCAGTGTTGGAGGTTACTCTGGAAACACCATATATTTT. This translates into CASSVGGYSGNTIYF.

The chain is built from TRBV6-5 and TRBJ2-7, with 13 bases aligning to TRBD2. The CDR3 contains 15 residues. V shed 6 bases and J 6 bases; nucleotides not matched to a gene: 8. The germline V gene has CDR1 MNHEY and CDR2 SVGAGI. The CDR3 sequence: CASSILTSGRSEQYF. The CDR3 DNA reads TGTGCCAGCAGCATCTTGACTAGCGGGAGGTCCGAGCAGTACTTC.

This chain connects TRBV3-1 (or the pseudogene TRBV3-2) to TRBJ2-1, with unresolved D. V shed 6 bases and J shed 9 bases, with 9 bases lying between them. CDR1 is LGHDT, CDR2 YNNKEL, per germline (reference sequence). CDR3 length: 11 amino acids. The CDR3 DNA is TGTGCCAGCAGGTACAGTGGTGAGCAGTTCTTC. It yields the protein CASRYSGEQFF.